What follows is one TCR beta chain and its context. This specimen belongs to a study of graft-versus-host responses after intestinal transplantation. Clones were read by immunoSEQ multiplex PCR, and TCRdb kept only the in-frame ones, dropping some. The table has about 24,000 clones, 40% seen once. The germline CDR1 and CDR2 sequences are MNHEY and SVGAGI. The CDR3 length is 16 residues. V was pared by 4 bases and J by 7 bases, with 9 bases of the junction left unmatched. The starting material was alloreactive CD4+ T cells from a mixed lymphocyte reaction culture, obtained before intestinal transplant. Specified subset: CFSE-low proliferating T cells sorted from roughly 6-day pre-transplant mixed lymphocyte reaction (GvH or HvG direction). The rearrangement joins TRBV6-5 to TRBJ2-1; 11 bases agree with TRBD1. The origin of this receptor is a human patient who received an intestinal transplant. In DNA form, the CDR3 reads TGTGCCAGCAGTTTTTCCGGGACAGGGGGGGAAAATGAGCAGTTCTTC. Translated, it gives CASSFSGTGGENEQFF.